A selection of T cell receptor beta chains follows, all from one sample in a study of T cells during gluten challenge in celiac disease. Each CDR3 protein gets one entry after TCRdb re-called the 5' RACE reads with MiXCR. The table has under 110 distinct CDR3 sequences, 14% seen once. Material: gluten-specific CD4+ T cells sorted from the duodenum using tetramers, obtained at baseline or on day 14 of gluten challenge (not recorded which). Source of these receptors: a female donor with celiac disease. CDR3s include the opening cysteine and the closing phenylalanine or tryptophan. The D gene is left open where the match is weak. Rows give clone size only sometimes, using once, few, many, or a class for an expanded clone.

TRBD2	TRBV2	TRBJ2-1	-	CASGVLAGLYNEQFF	TGTGCCAGCGGGGTACTAGCGGGACTCTACAATGAGCAGTTCTTC
-	TRBV29-1	TRBJ1-1	hyperexpanded	CSGQLTGLGTEAFF	TGCAGCGGCCAATTAACAGGGTTGGGCACTGAAGCTTTCTTT
-	TRBV7-9	TRBJ2-1	-	CASSLTTQFF	TGTGCCAGCAGCCTAACTACCCAGTTCTTC
-	TRBV13	TRBJ1-1	large	CASSLPRPHTEAFF	TGTGCCAGCAGCTTACCTCGGCCTCACACTGAAGCTTTCTTT
-	TRBV10-2	TRBJ2-5	large	CASSEQVEGTQYF	TGCGCCAGCAGTGAGCAGGTAGAAGGGACCCAGTACTTC